A selection of T cell receptor beta chains follows, all from one sample in a study of blood T cell repertoires in COVID-19. The method was immunoSEQ multiplex PCR; TCRdb's version includes in-frame clones alone and lacks a portion of them. This table has 110,000 to 150,000 clones, 65% to 85% appearing once. The sequenced sample consisted of peripheral blood. The receptors derive from an older woman with acute or convalescent COVID-19. CDR3s include the opening cysteine and the closing phenylalanine or tryptophan. The D gene is left open where the match is weak. Clone size is shown for a subset of rows, as once, few, many or a class of expanded clone.

clone_size d_call j_call v_call cdr3_aa cdr3_nt
NA TRBD1 TRBJ1-2 TRBV7-8 CASGTGQGYGYTF TGTGCCAGCGGAACTGGACAGGGCTATGGCTACACCTTC
NA TRBD1 TRBJ1-2 TRBV5-1 CASSIGTGSFGYTF TGCGCCAGCAGCATTGGGACAGGATCCTTTGGCTACACCTTC
NA TRBD1 TRBJ2-7 TRBV28 CASSQIGQGYSYEQYF TGTGCCAGCAGTCAAATTGGACAGGGTTACTCCTACGAGCAGTACTTC
NA TRBD2 TRBJ2-1 TRBV5-1 CASSPVAGPASVF TGCGCCAGCAGCCCAGTAGCGGGCCCGGCTTCGGTCTTC
NA TRBD1 TRBJ1-4 TRBV6-5 CASSPASPTGKKLFF TGTGCCAGCAGCCCCGCGAGTCCGACAGGGAAAAAACTGTTTTTT
NA NA TRBJ1-2 TRBV5-8 CASSLALRAQYGYTF TGTGCCAGCAGCTTGGCCCTCAGGGCGCAGTATGGCTACACCTTC
few TRBD1 TRBJ2-2 TRBV2 CASSVYRGQNTGELFF TGTGCCAGCAGCGTATACAGGGGGCAGAACACCGGGGAGCTGTTTTTT
NA TRBD2 TRBJ2-1 TRBV11-3 CASSFSGSSPYNEQFF TGTGCCAGCAGCTTTAGCGGGAGTTCCCCCTACAATGAGCAGTTCTTC
few NA TRBJ2-1 TRBV10-2 CASSTRAGSYNEQFF TGCGCCAGCAGTACTCGCGCGGGCTCCTACAATGAGCAGTTCTTC
NA NA TRBJ1-1 TRBV28 CASSGYDSNEAFF TGTGCCAGCAGTGGATACGACAGCAATGAAGCTTTCTTT
NA TRBD1 TRBJ2-1 TRBV28 CASQLHSGTGRNEQFF TGTGCCAGCCAGTTACATTCCGGGACAGGGCGGAATGAGCAGTTCTTC
once NA TRBJ2-7 TRBV5-1 CASSSQARDYEQYF TGCGCCAGCAGCTCGCAAGCGAGGGATTACGAGCAGTACTTC
NA TRBD1 TRBJ2-3 TRBV6-6 CASRDDRVTDTQYF TGTGCCAGCAGGGACGACAGGGTAACAGATACGCAGTATTTT
NA TRBD2 TRBJ2-3 TRBV5-6 CASSFNYGYSGAGPDTQYF TGTGCCAGCAGCTTCAATTATGGTTATAGCGGGGCTGGACCAGATACGCAGTATTTT
NA NA TRBJ2-1 TRBV28 CASSNPGLETTQQFF TGTGCCAGCAGCAATCCGGGACTCGAGACCACCCAGCAGTTCTTC
NA TRBD2 TRBJ2-1 TRBV5-1 CASSKGLVSYNEQFF TGCGCCAGCAGCAAAGGACTAGTCTCCTACAATGAGCAGTTCTTC
once TRBD2 TRBJ2-7 TRBV11-2 CASSLGAGGLFPYEQYF TGTGCCAGCAGCTTAGGTGCGGGAGGGCTCTTTCCCTACGAGCAGTACTTC
NA NA TRBJ2-7 TRBV6-5 CASSYTRVSEQYF TGTGCCAGCAGTTACACTAGGGTATCCGAGCAGTACTTC
once TRBD1 TRBJ2-1 TRBV30 CAWSPQGGLASYNEQFF TGTGCCTGGAGCCCACAGGGGGGCCTCGCCTCCTACAATGAGCAGTTCTTC
NA TRBD2 TRBJ2-7 TRBV7-9 CASSLAPTSGRTYEQYF TGTGCCAGCAGCTTAGCTCCTACTAGCGGGAGGACCTACGAGCAGTACTTC
NA NA TRBJ1-1 TRBV5-1 CASRTGSNTEAFF TGCGCCAGCAGGACAGGCTCCAACACTGAAGCTTTCTTT
NA TRBD1 TRBJ1-1 TRBV6-5 CASSYQQGAVTEAFF TGTGCCAGCAGTTACCAACAGGGGGCTGTCACTGAAGCTTTCTTT
NA NA TRBJ2-7 TRBV25-1 CASSLPLGEQYF TGTGCCAGCAGTCTCCCCCTCGGCGAGCAGTACTTC
many TRBD1 TRBJ1-2 TRBV28 CASSYPELQGKRGYTF TGTGCCAGCAGTTACCCGGAATTACAGGGGAAGCGTGGCTACACCTTC
NA NA TRBJ2-7 TRBV25-1 CASSGLYEQYF TGTGCCAGCAGTGGGCTCTACGAGCAGTACTTC
NA TRBD2 TRBJ2-3 TRBV24-1 CATGAAGALDTQYF TGTGCCACCGGTGCTGCGGGAGCTCTAGATACGCAGTATTTT
NA NA TRBJ2-2 TRBV6-1 CASSVTTGLWFTGELFF TGTGCCAGCAGTGTTACTACAGGGCTTTGGTTCACCGGGGAGCTGTTTTTT
few TRBD1 TRBJ1-5 TRBV7-8 CASRLIGLGQGRAGHQPQHF TGTGCCAGCAGGCTGATAGGTTTGGGACAGGGTCGTGCCGGTCATCAGCCCCAGCATTTT
NA NA TRBJ1-2 TRBV7-9 CASSVGPLDSYGYTF TGTGCCAGCAGCGTAGGGCCGTTGGACAGCTATGGCTACACCTTC
once NA TRBJ1-2 TRBV14 CASSRADSRVYGYTF TGTGCCAGCAGCCGTGCGGACAGTCGAGTTTATGGCTACACCTTC
many TRBD2 TRBJ2-1 TRBV10-1 CASSRLANEQFF TGCGCCAGCAGCCGACTAGCCAATGAGCAGTTCTTC
few NA TRBJ2-3 TRBV2 CASSGGFSTDTQYF TGTGCCAGCAGTGGCGGGTTTAGCACAGATACGCAGTATTTT
NA NA TRBJ1-2 TRBV30 CAWTRGLYGYTF TGTGCCTGGACCCGGGGACTCTATGGCTACACCTTC
NA NA TRBJ1-3 TRBV7-6 CASSPRVNSGNTIYF TGTGCCAGCAGCCCCAGGGTCAACTCTGGAAACACCATATATTTT
NA TRBD1 TRBJ1-2 TRBV29-1 CSVMSLGTGDYGYTF TGCAGCGTGATGTCCCTTGGGACAGGCGACTATGGCTACACCTTC
NA TRBD2 TRBJ2-1 TRBV14 CASSQDRLAGGEQFF TGTGCCAGCAGCCAAGATAGGTTGGCGGGAGGGGAGCAGTTCTTC
NA TRBD2 TRBJ2-7 TRBV19 CASSIAGGTYEQYF TGTGCCAGTAGTATCGCGGGAGGGACCTACGAGCAGTACTTC
NA TRBD1 TRBJ2-3 TRBV7-8 CASSFTTGALTDTQYF TGTGCCAGCAGCTTCACGACAGGGGCCCTCACAGATACGCAGTATTTT
NA NA TRBJ1-6 TRBV19 CASLTERVLGQPLHF TGTGCCAGCCTTACCGAAAGGGTCTTGGGGCAACCCCTCCACTTT
NA NA TRBJ2-7 TRBV7-8 CASSPLRQIHEQYF TGTGCCAGCAGCCCACTTAGACAGATCCACGAGCAGTACTTC
few TRBD2 TRBJ2-4 TRBV7-8 CASSLELAGGVAKNIQYF TGTGCCAGCAGCTTAGAACTAGCGGGAGGTGTAGCCAAAAACATTCAGTACTTC
once NA TRBJ1-2 TRBV5-1 CASSLALTGFYGYTF TGCGCCAGCAGCTTGGCCTTGACAGGCTTCTATGGCTACACCTTC
NA NA TRBJ2-2 TRBV5-1 CASATGKAGELFF TGCGCCAGCGCAACGGGAAAGGCCGGGGAGCTGTTTTTT
few NA TRBJ1-4 TRBV30 CAPEEWAGVIHEKLFF TGTGCCCCTGAGGAGTGGGCAGGGGTAATTCATGAAAAACTGTTTTTT
NA NA TRBJ2-7 TRBV3-1/TRBV3-2 CASSQEPALGGDSYEQYF TGTGCCAGCAGCCAAGAGCCGGCCCTAGGGGGTGACTCCTACGAGCAGTACTTC
few TRBD2 TRBJ2-7 TRBV7-6 CASSSPGLAGSSYEQYF TGTGCCAGCAGCTCCCCGGGACTAGCGGGGTCCTCCTACGAGCAGTACTTC
once NA TRBJ2-1 TRBV27 CASSYSGAPYNEQFF TGTGCCAGCAGCTACAGCGGAGCACCCTACAATGAGCAGTTCTTC
NA NA TRBJ1-2 TRBV30 CACPKDNNYGYTF TGTGCCTGCCCTAAGGACAACAACTATGGCTACACCTTC
NA NA TRBJ2-1 TRBV19 CASSIGGRAMNEQFF TGTGCCAGTAGTATCGGAGGGAGAGCGATGAATGAGCAGTTCTTC
NA TRBD1 TRBJ2-4 TRBV28 CASSSASQGARNIQYF TGTGCCAGCAGTTCCGCCTCGCAGGGGGCGAGGAACATTCAGTACTTC
NA TRBD2 TRBJ2-7 TRBV19 CASRPSGNYEQYF TGTGCCAGTCGGCCTAGCGGGAACTACGAGCAGTACTTC
NA NA TRBJ2-7 TRBV12-3/TRBV12-4 CASRGRGTYEQYF TGTGCCAGCAGAGGCAGGGGAACCTACGAGCAGTACTTC
NA NA TRBJ1-5 TRBV19 CASTVDTFNQPQHF TGTGCCAGTACCGTTGACACTTTCAATCAGCCCCAGCATTTT
NA NA TRBJ1-1 TRBV6-5 CASSHRVNTEAFF TGTGCCAGCAGTCACAGGGTTAACACTGAAGCTTTCTTT
NA NA TRBJ2-7 TRBV6-5 CASDPQGTGRYEQYF TGTGCCAGCGATCCTCAGGGGACCGGACGGTACGAGCAGTACTTC